The TCR beta chain under discussion was sequenced for a study of T cell responses to AZD1222 COVID-19 vaccine. Overall study findings and caveats: Repertoire sampling was restricted to post-peak T cell response timepoints. Most donors were white British and more were female, and clonal diversity was possibly underestimated.

This clone was detected only once. Its antigen remains unidentified. The ends lost 7 bases at V and 4 bases at J; junction bases unmatched: 4. This CDR3 has 13 residues. Sequencing was performed with immunoSEQ multiplex PCR; in TCRdb, only in-frame clones are kept and a portion is missing. The sample lists roughly 150,000 clones, around 88% occurring once. Sequenced material: peripheral blood, taken on day 0 of AZD1222 vaccination. The chain couples TRBV12-3 or TRBV12-4 to TRBJ1-2; 9 bases agree with TRBD1. This sequence originates from an adult in good health. CDR3 DNA: TGTGCCAGCATCGGGACAGGGAGCTATGGCTACACCTTC. Translated: CASIGTGSYGYTF.